The 27 T cell receptor beta chains reported below all come from one sample, sequenced in a study of blood T cell repertoires in COVID-19 (TCRdb year 2020). Library method: the immunoSEQ multiplex PCR assay. TCRdb provides this immuneACCESS table in a form limited to in-frame rearrangements. Some clones are lacking; in checked studies, under half of them reflect an unresolved V gene, and why the rest are absent is not known. The sample table lists tens of thousands of clones, about 91% of them with a count of one. Around 3.1% of the sample goes to the ten largest clones. Sample: peripheral blood. The source of these receptors is a woman in her sixties or seventies with active COVID-19.

The chain is built from TRBV28 and TRBJ1-2; 7 positions agree with TRBD1. V lost 5 bases and J lost 7; bases outside the gene matches: 16. From germline, CDR1 is MDHEN and CDR2 SYDVKM. The CDR3 totals 16 residues. Here the CDR3 DNA reads TGTGCCAGCAGTCTACCGACAGGGAGTAGGGTGGGTGGCTACACCTTC. Its translation is CASSLPTGSRVGGYTF.

The V and J genes are TRBV6-6 and TRBJ2-1; TRBD2 agrees at 9 bases. The CDR3 extends over 14 amino acids. Germline lookup yields CDR1 MNHNY and CDR2 SVGAGI (reference sequence). The ends lost 2 bases at V and 10 bases at J; junction bases unmatched: 6. The CDR3 sequence: CASSYTGTSNEQFF. CDR3 sequence (DNA): TGTGCCAGCAGTTACACCGGGACTAGCAACGAGCAGTTCTTC.

This sequence joins TRBV6-5 and TRBJ2-3; the D gene is possibly TRBD1 (6 bases). V was clipped by 5 bases and J by 8 bases, with 14 bases between them. Germline CDR1 and CDR2: MNHEY and SVGAGI. The CDR3 spans 13 residues. CDR3 in amino acids: CASSSRRGGTQYF. The CDR3 nucleotides read TGTGCCAGCAGTAGTCGGAGAGGGGGTACGCAGTATTTT.

The chain joins TRBV7-6 to TRBJ2-5, with 9 bases fitting TRBD2. There are 15 residues in the CDR3. J lost 4 bases, V lost 2 bases, and 5 bases had no gene match. Germline V gene sequence: CDR1 SGHVS, CDR2 FNYEAQ. The CDR3 DNA is TGTGCCAGCAGCTTAACGAGCGGGAGGCCAGAGACCCAGTACTTC. As protein: CASSLTSGRPETQYF. Based on the CDR3 plus reference TRBV7-6 and TRBJ2-5, the full variable domain is GAGVSQSPRYKVTKRGQDVALRCDPISGHVSLYWYRQALGQGPEFLTYFNYEAQQDKSGLPNDRFSAERPEGSISTLTIQRTEQRDSAMYRCASSLTSGRPETQYFGPGTRLLVL.

The genes are TRBV7-2 and TRBJ2-1; 13 bases map to TRBD2. The CDR3 is 23 residues long. Germline trimming cut 1 base from V and 1 base from J; bases unmatched to any gene: 19. Germline V gene sequence: CDR1 SGHTA, CDR2 FQGNSA. CDR3 in amino acids: CTSSLDFGRWGLAGPLSYNEQFF. The CDR3 DNA reads as TGTACCAGCAGCTTAGATTTCGGGCGGTGGGGACTAGCGGGACCACTTTCCTACAATGAGCAGTTCTTC.

This rearrangement joins TRBV3-1 (or the pseudogene TRBV3-2) to TRBJ2-1; 13 nucleotides line up with TRBD2. The length of the CDR3 is 18 residues. Germline V gene sequence: CDR1 LGHDT, CDR2 YNNKEL (reference sequence). The trim removed 4 bases at V and 0 bases at J, leaving 6 bases unmatched. CDR3 DNA sequence: TGTGCCAGCAGCCCTGGGACTAGCGGGGTCCGCTCCTACAATGAGCAGTTCTTC. Amino acid sequence: CASSPGTSGVRSYNEQFF.

This clone has just one count. The CDR3 DNA sequence: TGTGCCAGCAGCGACCCGGGACAGGGGGCGTCCTACGAGCAGTACTTC. Translation: CASSDPGQGASYEQYF. The V call is TRBV11-2, the J call TRBJ2-7; 12 bases match TRBD1. This CDR3 is 16 amino acids long. Germline assignment: CDR1 SGHAT and CDR2 FQNNGV. J gave up 1 base and V 5 bases, and 6 bases lay outside the gene matches.

J is TRBJ2-5 and V is TRBV5-1; D possibly corresponds to TRBD2 (5 bases). There are 15 residues in the CDR3. V lost 3 bases and J lost 5, with 17 bases in between. The germline V gene has CDR1 SGHRS and CDR2 YFSETQ. CDR3 region: CASSSGGYRGETQYF. CDR3 coding DNA: TGCGCCAGCAGCTCTGGCGGGTATCGTGGGGAGACCCAGTACTTC.

This clone was detected a few times. The chain uses TRBV19 and TRBJ2-2; unclear D gene. Germline V CDR1 and CDR2: LNHDA, SQIVND (reference sequence). Trimming pared 7 bases from V and 6 bases from J, leaving 6 bases between. The CDR3 spans 11 residues. CDR3 DNA sequence: TGTGCCAGTATCGAGGCCGGGGAGCTGTTTTTT. It is translated as CASIEAGELFF.

The CDR3 reads CSVHLTGNYGYTF. The DNA for the CDR3 is TGCAGCGTTCACCTGACAGGAAACTATGGCTACACCTTC. The rearrangement joins TRBV29-1 to TRBJ1-2; TRBD1 is a possible D gene (6 bases). V gave up 5 bases and J gave up 2 bases, with 12 bases separating them. The CDR3 loop spans 13 amino acids. The germline gives CDR1 SQVTM, CDR2 ANQGSEA.

The V call is TRBV18, the J call TRBJ2-1, with 9 bases that match TRBD2. Unmatched junction bases numbered 8, after V lost 2 bases and J lost 6 bases. Germline V CDR1 and CDR2: KGHSH, LQKENI. CDR3 length equals 16 residues. The CDR3 loop is CASSPYLAGEGNEQFF. For the CDR3, the DNA is TGTGCCAGCTCACCATACTTAGCGGGAGAGGGCAATGAGCAGTTCTTC.

The CDR3 loop is CASSEDNQETQYF. The CDR3, as DNA: TGTGCCAGCAGTGAAGACAATCAAGAGACCCAGTACTTC. The rearrangement links TRBV2 to TRBJ2-5; no clear D. The CDR3 totals 13 residues. The germline CDR1 and CDR2 sequences are SNHLY and FYNNEI. Trimming cost V 1 base and J 2 bases, with 5 bases left between them.

The chain has TRBV7-8 and TRBJ2-5, with D possibly matching TRBD1 (6 bases). The CDR3 runs to 15 residues. Trimming pared 5 bases from V and 5 bases from J, leaving 18 bases between. Per the germline V gene, CDR1 is SGHVS and CDR2 is FQNEAQ. The CDR3 protein is CASSPGTSIGETQYF. In nucleotides, the CDR3 is TGTGCCAGCAGCCCGGGGACAAGTATTGGGGAGACCCAGTACTTC.

The V gene is TRBV13, the J gene TRBJ2-1, with 8 bases fitting TRBD2. Trimming took 5 bases from V and 4 from J; bases not matched to a gene: 7. CDR3 length: 15 residues. The germline gives CDR1 PRHDT, CDR2 FYEKMQ (reference sequence). This CDR3 reads CASSRSGSPYNEQFF. The CDR3 DNA sequence: TGTGCCAGCAGCCGAAGCGGGAGCCCGTACAATGAGCAGTTCTTC.

The V and J genes are TRBV19 and TRBJ2-5; 7 bases fit TRBD1. The CDR3 loop spans 12 amino acids. Germline CDR1 is LNHDA and CDR2 is SQIVND (reference sequence). This CDR3 reads CATGAPQETQYF. In nucleotides, the CDR3 is TGTGCTACAGGGGCCCCACAAGAGACCCAGTACTTC.

This clone was observed once. The chain uses TRBV5-1 and TRBJ2-7, with 9 positions matching TRBD1. This CDR3 comprises 14 residues. CDR1 is SGHRS and CDR2 is YFSETQ in the germline V gene. The trim removed 3 bases at V and 2 bases at J, leaving 3 bases unmatched. In nucleotides, the CDR3 is TGCGCCAGCAGCTGGGGACAGGGCGCCTACGAGCAGTACTTC. The encoded protein is CASSWGQGAYEQYF.

The rearrangement joins TRBV6-2 or TRBV6-3 to TRBJ2-7; TRBD1 matches 10 bases. CDR3 length: 13 residues. Trimming at V came to 2 bases and at J to 6 bases, leaving 1 base not matched to a gene. Germline V lookup: CDR1 MNHEY, CDR2 SVGEGT. CDR3: CASSYRTGGEQYF. As DNA, the CDR3 is TGTGCCAGCAGTTACCGGACAGGGGGCGAGCAGTACTTC.

V is TRBV4-1 and J is TRBJ2-5, with 8 nucleotides matching TRBD2. Germline loops: CDR1 MGHRA, CDR2 YSYEKL. After removal of 1 base from V and 5 bases from J, the junction contained 9 bases not matched to a gene. This CDR3 comprises 16 residues. CDR3 nucleotide sequence: TGCGCCAGCAGCCAAGCATGGGCGGGAGGTATTGAGACCCAGTACTTC. It codes for CASSQAWAGGIETQYF.

The V gene is TRBV19, the J gene TRBJ1-6; TRBD1 aligns across 7 bases. V shed 8 bases, J shed 9 bases, and the junction held 4 bases outside the gene matches. Germline V gives CDR1 LNHDA, CDR2 SQIVND (reference sequence). The CDR3 covers 12 residues. Here the CDR3 DNA reads TGTGCCAGTCAAGACAGGGCTTCACCCCTCCACTTT. Translated, it gives CASQDRASPLHF. The complete variable domain, with remaining parts taken from reference TRBV19 and TRBJ1-6, reads DGGITQSPKYLFRKEGQNVTLSCEQNLNHDAMYWYRQDPGQGLRLIYYSQIVNDFQKGDIAEGYSVSREKKESFPLTVTSAQKNPTAFYLCASQDRASPLHFGNGTRLTVT.

The chain links TRBV28 to TRBJ2-2, with 10 bases that match TRBD2. Germline CDR1 and CDR2: MDHEN and SYDVKM. Trimming removed 5 bases from V and 4 bases from J; junction bases left unmatched: 7. The CDR3 loop spans 16 amino acids. CDR3 protein: CASSARLAGRTGELFF. DNA of the CDR3: TGTGCCAGCAGTGCCCGACTAGCGGGCCGCACCGGGGAGCTGTTTTTT.

The chain links TRBV6-6 to TRBJ1-6; TRBD1 matches at 9 bases. The CDR3 extends over 15 amino acids. Trimming removed 6 bases from V and 7 bases from J; junction bases left unmatched: 7. The germline V gene has CDR1 MNHNY and CDR2 SVGAGI (reference sequence). The CDR3: CASRPDRGKNSPLHF. The CDR3 DNA sequence: TGTGCCAGCAGACCCGACAGGGGGAAAAATTCACCCCTCCACTTT.

The chain joins TRBV2 to TRBJ1-2; 9 bases are a match to TRBD1. Looked up from germline, CDR1 is SNHLY and CDR2 is FYNNEI. CDR3 length equals 19 residues. Unmatched junction bases numbered 16, after V lost 3 bases and J lost 2 bases. The CDR3 nucleotides read TGTGCCAGCAGTGAGGGGCCCAGCGGGACAGGGCTAGTGAACTATGGCTACACCTTC. It encodes CASSEGPSGTGLVNYGYTF.

The chain joins TRBV19 to TRBJ2-1, with no clear D. There are 16 residues in the CDR3. With 7 bases removed from V and 0 bases from J, the gap between germline ends came to 16 bases. The V gene's germline CDR1 is LNHDA and CDR2 SQIVND (reference sequence). This CDR3 is CASTLRATSSYNEQFF. The CDR3 coding sequence is TGTGCCAGTACTTTGAGAGCGACCAGCTCCTACAATGAGCAGTTCTTC.

The chain links TRBV19 to TRBJ1-1, with TRBD1 matching 8 bases. The V segment lost 5 bases and the J segment 1 base; nucleotides outside the gene matches: 12. The germline gives CDR1 LNHDA, CDR2 SQIVND (reference sequence). This CDR3 is built from 17 residues. The CDR3 bases are TGTGCCAGTAGTTCCCCACCCGGGACAGGACGGAACACTGAAGCTTTCTTT. It specifies CASSSPPGTGRNTEAFF. The full variable domain, with the rest looked up from reference TRBV19 and TRBJ1-1, is DGGITQSPKYLFRKEGQNVTLSCEQNLNHDAMYWYRQDPGQGLRLIYYSQIVNDFQKGDIAEGYSVSREKKESFPLTVTSAQKNPTAFYLCASSSPPGTGRNTEAFFGQGTRLTVV.

V is TRBV7-9 and J is TRBJ1-1, with D possibly TRBD1 on 5 matching bases. The V gene's germline CDR1 is SEHNR and CDR2 FQNEAQ (reference sequence). This CDR3 spans 14 amino acids. Trimming removed 3 bases at V and 7 bases at J, with 15 bases between. The CDR3 DNA reads TGTGCCAGCAGCTTTAACCTCGGCGGGGGTGAAGCTTTCTTT. As protein: CASSFNLGGGEAFF.

The chain has TRBV2 and TRBJ1-1; 9 nucleotides agree with TRBD1. Germline-derived CDR1 and CDR2 are SNHLY and FYNNEI. The CDR3 extends over 13 amino acids. V shed 7 bases and J 4 bases; nucleotides not matched to a gene: 4. CDR3: CASTDRGSTEAFF. In nucleotides, the CDR3 is TGTGCCAGCACAGACAGGGGGTCCACTGAAGCTTTCTTT.

This clone was seen only once. This chain uses TRBV30 with TRBJ2-7, with TRBD2 identical over 9 bases. V shed 3 bases and J 1 base; nucleotides not matched to a gene: 7. CDR3 length equals 15 residues. The germline gives CDR1 GTSNPN, CDR2 SVGIG (reference sequence). In nucleotides, the CDR3 is TGTGCCTGGAGGGGGCGACTAGCGGATTCCTACGAGCAGTACTTC. Protein: CAWRGRLADSYEQYF.